This TCR beta chain was identified during a study of CD8+ T cells in alopecia areata. As for the study in general: Tofacitinib administration to treated patients was oral, at 5 to 10 mg twice daily. Using the percentage of affected scalp area, treated patients' severity was scored. The duration of tofacitinib was 6 to 18 months, with 6 months off drug afterward.

On this clone itself: Its specificity is not known. This same CDR3 is encoded by further DNA sequences in the sample.

Study outcomes and limitations: Tofacitinib yielded significantly lower scalp clonality and fewer expanded CD8+ clones among the top 100.

The CDR3 has 12 amino acids. Germline V gives CDR1 GTSNPN, CDR2 SVGIG (reference sequence). Trimming shortened V by 0 bases and J by 4 bases, and 6 bases separated the two germline ends. Extracted from the samples, RNA was reverse transcribed into cDNA to serve as the sequencing template. The assay was immunoSEQ multiplex PCR, and TCRdb's table has in-frame clones only and misses some. The sample has fewer than 250,000 clones, approximately 38% seen once. Treatment here: oral pan-JAK inhibitor, 5-10 mg twice daily. This sample comprised CD4+ T cells sorted from blood, obtained at roughly week 30, from a patient treated with tofacitinib. This chain connects TRBV30 to TRBJ2-5; possible D gene TRBD1, 6 bases. This receptor was taken from a human donor with alopecia areata. Written as DNA, the CDR3 is TGTGCCTGGAGTGTCAGGGGAGAGACCCAGTACTTC. This encodes CAWSVRGETQYF.